Each of the 17 T cell receptor beta chains below was sequenced from the same sample in a study of OX40 agonist ivuxolimab in advanced cancers. Clones were sequenced by immunoSEQ multiplex PCR, and TCRdb holds only the in-frame ones, with some missing. The repertoire includes under 95,000 clones, about 89% of them detected once, and over 0.6% sits in the top ten. The sequencing here drew on CD4+ or CD8+ T cells sorted from blood, taken in a trial of the OX40 agonist ivuxolimab. These receptors all come from an adult with an advanced solid tumor such as melanoma, head and neck, liver or kidney cancer.

The genes are TRBV15 and TRBJ1-1; D not resolved. Per germline, CDR1 LNHNV and CDR2 YYDKDF (reference sequence). V lost 3 bases, J lost 3 bases, and 11 bases lay in between. CDR3 length: 14 residues. The CDR3 DNA follows: TGTGCCACCAGCAGGATCGCACCCGACACTGAAGCTTTCTTT. It is translated as CATSRIAPDTEAFF.

This clone was seen only a few times. The chain recombines TRBV30 with TRBJ1-5; a possible D gene is TRBD1 (5 bases). Trimming took off 0 bases at V and 14 bases at J, with 20 bases between the two ends. Germline CDR1 and CDR2: GTSNPN and SVGIG (reference sequence). CDR3 length: 14 residues. CDR3 in DNA: TGTGCCTGGAGTGTTTTAACAGGACCGAGCTTTAAGCATTTT. Protein product: CAWSVLTGPSFKHF.

The V call is TRBV25-1, the J call TRBJ2-1; 11 nucleotides agree with TRBD2. Germline trimming cut 3 bases from V and 8 bases from J; bases unmatched to any gene: 3. The germline gives CDR1 MGHDK, CDR2 SYGVNS. The CDR3 extends over 14 amino acids. The CDR3 sequence is CASSDSGREDEQFF. The CDR3 DNA sequence: TGTGCCAGCAGTGATAGCGGGAGGGAGGATGAGCAGTTCTTC. The full variable domain, in which reference TRBV25-1 and TRBJ2-1 provide the parts outside the CDR3, is EADIYQTPRYLVIGTGKKITLECSQTMGHDKMYWYQQDPGMELHLIHYSYGVNSTEKGDLSSESTVSRIRTEHFPLTLESARPSHTSQYLCASSDSGREDEQFFGPGTRLTVL.

V is TRBV9 and J is TRBJ2-7; 7 bases are a match to TRBD1. The CDR3 runs 14 residues. The junction had 6 bases not matched to a gene; V was cut back by 4 bases and J by 2 bases. The germline gives CDR1 SGDLS, CDR2 YYNGEE. CDR3 DNA sequence: TGTGCCAGCAGCCCCCGGGACAGCCCCTACGAGCAGTACTTC. Translation gives CASSPRDSPYEQYF.

The chain combines TRBV11-2 with TRBJ2-7, with 7 bases fitting TRBD2. The CDR3 has 14 amino acids. With 5 bases clipped from V and 6 bases from J, the junction kept 10 bases outside the gene matches. Germline assignment: CDR1 SGHAT and CDR2 FQNNGV. CDR3 nucleotides: TGTGCCAGCAGCCGGGGCCCAACGGGGGGCGAGCAGTACTTC. Its protein is CASSRGPTGGEQYF. The whole variable domain, filled in from reference TRBV11-2 and TRBJ2-7, reads EAGVAQSPRYKIIEKRQSVAFWCNPISGHATLYWYQQILGQGPKLLIQFQNNGVVDDSQLPKDRFSAERLKGVDSTLKIQPAKLEDSAVYLCASSRGPTGGEQYFGPGTRLTVT.

The chain combines TRBV2 with TRBJ1-2, with 9 positions matching TRBD1. The CDR3 loop spans 15 amino acids. Trimming took 3 bases from V and 5 from J; bases not matched to a gene: 7. From germline, CDR1 is SNHLY and CDR2 FYNNEI. In nucleotides, the CDR3 is TGTGCCAGCAGTGATTCGGGACAGGGACATTATGGCTACACCTTC. Translated, it gives CASSDSGQGHYGYTF.

The rearrangement uses TRBV9 and TRBJ2-1; D is unresolved. CDR3 length equals 15 residues. V was shortened by 3 bases and J by 4 bases, with 14 bases between the two germline ends. Germline V gene lookup returns CDR1 SGDLS and CDR2 YYNGEE. CDR3 region: CASSGRVGSYNEQFF. DNA of the CDR3: TGTGCCAGCAGCGGCCGAGTGGGTTCATACAATGAGCAGTTCTTC.

The chain couples TRBV28 to TRBJ1-4, with D possibly matching TRBD1 (6 bases). The CDR3 loop spans 16 amino acids. V gave up 4 bases and J gave up 4 bases, with 16 bases separating them. CDR1 and CDR2 from the germline V gene are MDHEN and SYDVKM. CDR3 in amino acids: CASSSPGGAYNEKLFF. CDR3 sequence (DNA): TGTGCCAGCAGTTCCCCGGGGGGGGCCTATAATGAAAAACTGTTTTTT.

The rearrangement uses TRBV6-5 and TRBJ1-2, with TRBD1 as a possible D gene (5 bases). CDR1 MNHEY and CDR2 SVGAGI come from the germline V gene. Trimming stripped 2 bases from V and 6 bases from J, with 16 bases between. This CDR3 comprises 15 residues. The CDR3 nucleotides read TGTGCCAGCAGTTACCGGTCCTCCAGGGACGATGGCTACACCTTC. It encodes CASSYRSSRDDGYTF.

The rearrangement links TRBV5-1 to TRBJ1-4; D may be TRBD1 (6 bases). Germline V gene data show CDR1 as SGHRS and CDR2 as YFSETQ. V gave up 4 bases and J gave up 4 bases, with 17 bases separating them. There are 16 residues in the CDR3. CDR3 in amino acids: CASSPVSGDINEKLFF. CDR3 nucleotides: TGCGCCAGCAGCCCCGTGTCAGGGGATATTAATGAAAAACTGTTTTTT.

V usage is TRBV7-2 and J usage is TRBJ1-5; 8 bases align to TRBD1. This CDR3 has 18 residues. Germline CDR1 is SGHTA and CDR2 is FQGNSA. Trimming took 2 bases from V and 0 from J; bases not matched to a gene: 9. This CDR3 reads CASSLRGQGTYSNQPQHF. In nucleotides, the CDR3 is TGTGCCAGCAGCTTACGTGGACAGGGAACTTATAGCAATCAGCCCCAGCATTTT.

The DNA for the CDR3 is TGTGCCTGGAGCAGACCACTCGGAAACACCATATATTTT. Translation: CAWSRPLGNTIYF. The chain uses TRBV30 and TRBJ1-3; D gene ambiguous. Trimming pared 3 bases from V and 4 bases from J, leaving 10 bases between. The CDR3 has 13 amino acids. The germline CDR1 and CDR2 sequences are GTSNPN and SVGIG (reference sequence).

V and J are TRBV18 and TRBJ2-7, with D maybe TRBD1 (5 bases). The CDR3 length is 15 residues. V shed 1 base and J shed 0 bases, with 10 bases lying between them. Germline CDR1 KGHSH, CDR2 LQKENI. The CDR3 region is CASSPRYRNSYEQYF. The CDR3 nucleotides read TGTGCCAGCTCACCACGTTACAGGAACTCCTACGAGCAGTACTTC. Supplemented by reference TRBV18 and TRBJ2-7, the full variable domain reads NAGVMQNPRHLVRRRGQEARLRCSPMKGHSHVYWYRQLPEEGLKFMVYLQKENIIDESGMPKERFSAEFPKEGPSILRIQQVVRGDSAAYFCASSPRYRNSYEQYFGPGTRLTVT.

The genes are TRBV2 and TRBJ2-3; 8 positions match TRBD1. Germline V gene sequence: CDR1 SNHLY, CDR2 FYNNEI. The CDR3 spans 14 residues. J was trimmed by 7 bases and V by 3 bases; bases with no gene match: 6. The CDR3 sequence: CASSESGGGYTQYF. In DNA, the CDR3 is TGTGCCAGCAGTGAGTCAGGGGGCGGTTATACGCAGTATTTT.

This clone was seen more than once but under ten times. The chain joins TRBV6-1 to TRBJ2-7, with D unresolved. The CDR3 spans 11 residues. Between the trimmed V and J ends, which lost 5 bases and 2 bases, there was a span of 4 bases. The germline V gene has CDR1 MNHNS and CDR2 SASEGT. In DNA, the CDR3 is TGTGCCAGCAGTACGGCCTACGAGCAGTACTTC. Protein: CASSTAYEQYF.

This clone was seen more than once but under ten times. The rearrangement uses TRBV9 and TRBJ1-2, with D perhaps TRBD1 (6 bases). Germline CDR1 reads SGDLS; CDR2 reads YYNGEE. Trimming stripped 4 bases from V and 5 bases from J, with 18 bases between. The CDR3 is 15 amino acids. The CDR3 DNA sequence: TGTGCCAGCAGCTCCGAAGGGGGGGCGCGGTATGGCTACACCTTC. It specifies CASSSEGGARYGYTF.

The chain has TRBV5-4 and TRBJ1-1; D unclear. The CDR3 is 15 residues long. CDR1 is SGHNT, CDR2 YYREEE, per germline (reference sequence). Trimming took 4 bases from V and 0 from J, leaving 13 bases between them. CDR3 sequence (DNA): TGTGCCAGCAGCCAAGTCGAACAACTGAACACTGAAGCTTTCTTT. It codes for CASSQVEQLNTEAFF. Looking up the rest from reference TRBV5-4 and TRBJ1-1 gives the full variable domain: ETGVTQSPTHLIKTRGQQVTLRCSSQSGHNTVSWYQQALGQGPQFIFQYYREEENGRGNFPPRFSGLQFPNYSSELNVNALELDDSALYLCASSQVEQLNTEAFFGQGTRLTVV.